The rows below give T cell receptor beta chains drawn from one sample of a study of T cells after yellow fever vaccination. One entry per CDR3 protein results from TCRdb running MiXCR on the 5' RACE reads. The sample records roughly 240,000 distinct CDR3 sequences, roughly 6.3% being singletons. Here the sequenced sample was CD4+ T cells sorted from PBMCs, taken on the day of the yellow fever booster vaccination. These receptors were obtained from a man younger than 45 who received the YFV17D yellow fever vaccine. Each CDR3 is given with its conserved first and last residue. Fields, in order: J gene, clone size, D gene, V gene, CDR3 DNA, CDR3 protein. D genes are given only for firm matches. Clone size is given for some rows only: seen once, a few or many times, or a class if the clone is expanded.

j_call: TRBJ2-7; clone_size: few; d_call: TRBD1; v_call: TRBV29-1; cdr3_nt: TGCAGCGTTGCGGACAGGGCCTACGAGCAGTACTTC; cdr3_aa: CSVADRAYEQYF
j_call: TRBJ2-3; clone_size: many; d_call: NA; v_call: TRBV7-2; cdr3_nt: TGTGCCAGCAGCTCACTAGCAGATACGCAGTATTTT; cdr3_aa: CASSSLADTQYF
j_call: TRBJ2-7; clone_size: few; d_call: NA; v_call: TRBV6-2/TRBV6-3; cdr3_nt: TGTGCCAGCAGAGGGACATCCTTGGAGGAGCAGTACTTC; cdr3_aa: CASRGTSLEEQYF
j_call: TRBJ2-1; clone_size: many; d_call: TRBD2; v_call: TRBV6-1; cdr3_nt: TGTGCCAGCAGTCGCCAGACTAGCGGGCTAAAAGGGATCTTC; cdr3_aa: CASSRQTSGLKGIF
j_call: TRBJ2-3; clone_size: many; d_call: TRBD2; v_call: TRBV30; cdr3_nt: TGTGCCTGGACGGGACTAGCGGGAGTTGGCACAGATACGCAGTATTTT; cdr3_aa: CAWTGLAGVGTDTQYF
j_call: TRBJ2-5; clone_size: many; d_call: TRBD2; v_call: TRBV29-1; cdr3_nt: TGCAGCGTGGGGGAGGGATGGGAGACCCAGTACTTC; cdr3_aa: CSVGEGWETQYF
j_call: TRBJ2-1; clone_size: few; d_call: NA; v_call: TRBV7-8; cdr3_nt: TGTGCCAGCAGCATTCCGTCCTCATCGGCGTTCTTC; cdr3_aa: CASSIPSSSAFF
j_call: TRBJ2-1; clone_size: many; d_call: TRBD2; v_call: TRBV7-2; cdr3_nt: TGTGCCAGCAGTCTACTCCGAGGAGCGGGAGTCAATGAGCAGTTCTTC; cdr3_aa: CASSLLRGAGVNEQFF
j_call: TRBJ2-7; clone_size: NA; d_call: NA; v_call: TRBV4-3; cdr3_nt: TGCGCCAGCAGCCAAGGGCAGGGATACTACGAGCAGTACTTC; cdr3_aa: CASSQGQGYYEQYF
j_call: TRBJ2-7; clone_size: many; d_call: NA; v_call: TRBV2; cdr3_nt: TGTGCCAGCAGAACCGGGACTTTTACAACCTACGAGCAGTACTTC; cdr3_aa: CASRTGTFTTYEQYF
j_call: TRBJ1-2; clone_size: many; d_call: TRBD1; v_call: TRBV18; cdr3_nt: TGTGCCAGCTCTAGTGGACAGGGCCCCTATGGCTACACCTTC; cdr3_aa: CASSSGQGPYGYTF
j_call: TRBJ1-2; clone_size: NA; d_call: NA; v_call: TRBV7-2; cdr3_nt: TGTGCCAGCAGCCAGCCCGGGGGAATAGACTATGGCTACACCTTC; cdr3_aa: CASSQPGGIDYGYTF
j_call: TRBJ2-7; clone_size: many; d_call: NA; v_call: TRBV20-1; cdr3_nt: TGCAGTGCTAACAGCGAGACTCGGGGTTCCTACGAGCAGTACTTC; cdr3_aa: CSANSETRGSYEQYF
j_call: TRBJ2-1; clone_size: NA; d_call: NA; v_call: TRBV6-1; cdr3_nt: TGTGCCAGCAGTGAATTTAAAGGGGTCGGGGAGCAGTTCTTC; cdr3_aa: CASSEFKGVGEQFF
j_call: TRBJ2-5; clone_size: NA; d_call: NA; v_call: TRBV11-1; cdr3_nt: TGTGCCAGCAGCGTTGGGTCCCCCCTTATGCAGCAGGTAGTGGAGACCCAGTACTTC; cdr3_aa: CASSVGSPLMQQVVETQYF
j_call: TRBJ2-1; clone_size: NA; d_call: TRBD2; v_call: TRBV9; cdr3_nt: TGTGCCAGCAGCTGGGGGTCTAGCGGTTCACGCGGCGGGGATAATGAGCAGTTCTTC; cdr3_aa: CASSWGSSGSRGGDNEQFF
j_call: TRBJ2-1; clone_size: NA; d_call: TRBD1; v_call: TRBV7-2; cdr3_nt: TGTGCCAGCAGCTCACGCCCGTCAGGGGGCTACAATGAGCAGTTCTTC; cdr3_aa: CASSSRPSGGYNEQFF
j_call: TRBJ2-7; clone_size: NA; d_call: TRBD1; v_call: TRBV19; cdr3_nt: TGTGCCAGTAGTATAGCAGGGACAGACTCCTACGAGCAGTACTTC; cdr3_aa: CASSIAGTDSYEQYF
j_call: TRBJ1-2; clone_size: NA; d_call: NA; v_call: TRBV2; cdr3_nt: TGTGCCAGCAGTGAAGACACCGCATTTAACTATGGCTACACCTTC; cdr3_aa: CASSEDTAFNYGYTF
j_call: TRBJ2-7; clone_size: few; d_call: NA; v_call: TRBV29-1; cdr3_nt: TGCAGCGCCGGACACGGTCCCTACGAGCAGTACTTC; cdr3_aa: CSAGHGPYEQYF
j_call: TRBJ1-5; clone_size: NA; d_call: NA; v_call: TRBV2; cdr3_nt: TGTGCCAGCAGCCAAAATCAGGGACCTCTGAGGCCCCAGCATTTT; cdr3_aa: CASSQNQGPLRPQHF
j_call: TRBJ2-1; clone_size: NA; d_call: NA; v_call: TRBV6-1; cdr3_nt: TGTGCCAGCAGTCCTTCACTAGTTAGCCGGAATGAGCAGTTCTTC; cdr3_aa: CASSPSLVSRNEQFF
j_call: TRBJ2-7; clone_size: NA; d_call: TRBD1; v_call: TRBV20-1; cdr3_nt: TGCAGTGCCGGACAGGGGCGGTACGAGCAGTACTTC; cdr3_aa: CSAGQGRYEQYF
j_call: TRBJ2-1; clone_size: NA; d_call: NA; v_call: TRBV24-1; cdr3_nt: TGCTGCAGTGCTACCCCGGGTAATTGGGTAAATGAGCAGTTCTTC; cdr3_aa: CCSATPGNWVNEQFF
j_call: TRBJ2-1; clone_size: NA; d_call: NA; v_call: TRBV7-7; cdr3_nt: TGTGCCAGCAGCTTAGGACAGGCGACCTACAATGAGCAGTTCTTC; cdr3_aa: CASSLGQATYNEQFF
j_call: TRBJ2-7; clone_size: few; d_call: NA; v_call: TRBV6-1; cdr3_nt: TGTGCCAGCCGCCCCTTACAGGAGGGGGGAGAGCAGTACTTC; cdr3_aa: CASRPLQEGGEQYF
j_call: TRBJ2-1; clone_size: many; d_call: NA; v_call: TRBV12-3/TRBV12-4; cdr3_nt: TGTGCCAGCAGTTTGGTACAAGGGAGAAGGAATGAGCAGTTCTTC; cdr3_aa: CASSLVQGRRNEQFF
j_call: TRBJ2-7; clone_size: many; d_call: TRBD2; v_call: TRBV3-1; cdr3_nt: TGTGCCAGCAGCCAAGGCCCAGCGGGAGGAACCTACGAGCAGTACTTC; cdr3_aa: CASSQGPAGGTYEQYF
j_call: TRBJ2-7; clone_size: many; d_call: NA; v_call: TRBV5-4; cdr3_nt: TGTGCCAGCAGCTTATCCACCAAGGGTGAGCAGTACTTC; cdr3_aa: CASSLSTKGEQYF
j_call: TRBJ1-2; clone_size: many; d_call: NA; v_call: TRBV21-1; cdr3_nt: TGTGCCAGCAGCAGGGCGGAGGACGCCCATGGCTACACCTTC; cdr3_aa: CASSRAEDAHGYTF
j_call: TRBJ2-1; clone_size: few; d_call: TRBD1; v_call: TRBV24-1; cdr3_nt: TGTGCCACCAGTGCCCTAGGACAGGGAGACAATGAGCAGTTCTTC; cdr3_aa: CATSALGQGDNEQFF
j_call: TRBJ1-4; clone_size: many; d_call: TRBD1; v_call: TRBV12-3/TRBV12-4; cdr3_nt: TGTGCCAGCTCTGGGACAGGGAGTGAAAAACTGTTTTTT; cdr3_aa: CASSGTGSEKLFF
j_call: TRBJ1-1; clone_size: many; d_call: NA; v_call: TRBV20-1; cdr3_nt: TGCAGTGCCTACCGTGGAGCAAACACTGAAGCTTTCTTT; cdr3_aa: CSAYRGANTEAFF
j_call: TRBJ2-5; clone_size: few; d_call: NA; v_call: TRBV12-3/TRBV12-4; cdr3_nt: TGTGCCAGCAATGCCCCAGGGAGCAGGGAGACCCAGTACTTC; cdr3_aa: CASNAPGSRETQYF
j_call: TRBJ2-3; clone_size: many; d_call: TRBD2; v_call: TRBV7-2; cdr3_nt: TGTGCCAGCAGTGGGACTAGCGGACGCACAGATACGCAGTATTTT; cdr3_aa: CASSGTSGRTDTQYF
j_call: TRBJ2-1; clone_size: many; d_call: TRBD2; v_call: TRBV24-1; cdr3_nt: TGTGCCACCAGTGATTTCTCTAGCGGGAGTATCTATGAGCAGTTCTTC; cdr3_aa: CATSDFSSGSIYEQFF
j_call: TRBJ2-5; clone_size: few; d_call: NA; v_call: TRBV20-1; cdr3_nt: TGCAGTGCTAGAGATCGATCGAGGGAGACCCAGTACTTC; cdr3_aa: CSARDRSRETQYF
j_call: TRBJ1-2; clone_size: few; d_call: TRBD1; v_call: TRBV12-3/TRBV12-4; cdr3_nt: TGTGCCAGCAGTTCCCCACCGGGACAGGGGGGCTATGGCTACACCTTC; cdr3_aa: CASSSPPGQGGYGYTF
j_call: TRBJ2-5; clone_size: few; d_call: NA; v_call: TRBV28; cdr3_nt: TGTGCCAGCAGTTTATCTGGCCACCAGTACTTC; cdr3_aa: CASSLSGHQYF
j_call: TRBJ1-5; clone_size: many; d_call: NA; v_call: TRBV20-1; cdr3_nt: TGCAGTGCTAGTATCCCCCGGGGCGTTAGCAATCAGCCCCAGCATTTT; cdr3_aa: CSASIPRGVSNQPQHF
j_call: TRBJ2-7; clone_size: NA; d_call: TRBD1; v_call: TRBV5-6; cdr3_nt: TGTGCCAGCAGCTCGTTGGGGACAGACCCCTACGAGCAGTACTTC; cdr3_aa: CASSSLGTDPYEQYF
j_call: TRBJ2-7; clone_size: many; d_call: NA; v_call: TRBV5-1; cdr3_nt: TGCGCCAGCAGTTATATTTCGGGGGAAATCTACGAGCAGTACTTC; cdr3_aa: CASSYISGEIYEQYF
j_call: TRBJ2-7; clone_size: NA; d_call: TRBD2; v_call: TRBV3-1; cdr3_nt: TGTGCCAGCAGCTTAAATTCAGCGGGGCACTACGAGCAGTACTTC; cdr3_aa: CASSLNSAGHYEQYF
j_call: TRBJ1-1; clone_size: many; d_call: NA; v_call: TRBV28; cdr3_nt: TGTGCCAGCAGTTTATATACTGAAGCTTTCTTT; cdr3_aa: CASSLYTEAFF
j_call: TRBJ1-6; clone_size: few; d_call: NA; v_call: TRBV6-2/TRBV6-3; cdr3_nt: TGTGCCAGCAGTTCCACCCCGGACGGAAGCTCCTATAATTCACCCCTCCACTTT; cdr3_aa: CASSSTPDGSSYNSPLHF
j_call: TRBJ2-7; clone_size: NA; d_call: NA; v_call: TRBV10-3; cdr3_nt: TGTGCCATCGGGCTCCAGGGAAGCGAGCAGTACTTC; cdr3_aa: CAIGLQGSEQYF
j_call: TRBJ2-7; clone_size: many; d_call: NA; v_call: TRBV6-2/TRBV6-3; cdr3_nt: TGTGCCAGCAGTTACGACCAGGGACGGTACGAGCAGTACTTC; cdr3_aa: CASSYDQGRYEQYF
j_call: TRBJ2-7; clone_size: few; d_call: NA; v_call: TRBV7-2; cdr3_nt: TGTGCCAGCAGCTTAGGCTCTAGCGTGACCTACGAGCAGTACTTC; cdr3_aa: CASSLGSSVTYEQYF
j_call: TRBJ1-2; clone_size: many; d_call: NA; v_call: TRBV5-6; cdr3_nt: TGTGCCAGCAGCTTGGGGGGGAACTATGGCTACACCTTC; cdr3_aa: CASSLGGNYGYTF
j_call: TRBJ2-7; clone_size: few; d_call: NA; v_call: TRBV11-3; cdr3_nt: TGTGCCAGCAGCCGCAGGGGGTGGGAGGGCCCCTACGAGCAGTACTTC; cdr3_aa: CASSRRGWEGPYEQYF
j_call: TRBJ2-1; clone_size: many; d_call: TRBD2; v_call: TRBV24-1; cdr3_nt: TGTGCCACCAGTGATTTAGGAGGGAGGGCCCTCTTC; cdr3_aa: CATSDLGGRALF